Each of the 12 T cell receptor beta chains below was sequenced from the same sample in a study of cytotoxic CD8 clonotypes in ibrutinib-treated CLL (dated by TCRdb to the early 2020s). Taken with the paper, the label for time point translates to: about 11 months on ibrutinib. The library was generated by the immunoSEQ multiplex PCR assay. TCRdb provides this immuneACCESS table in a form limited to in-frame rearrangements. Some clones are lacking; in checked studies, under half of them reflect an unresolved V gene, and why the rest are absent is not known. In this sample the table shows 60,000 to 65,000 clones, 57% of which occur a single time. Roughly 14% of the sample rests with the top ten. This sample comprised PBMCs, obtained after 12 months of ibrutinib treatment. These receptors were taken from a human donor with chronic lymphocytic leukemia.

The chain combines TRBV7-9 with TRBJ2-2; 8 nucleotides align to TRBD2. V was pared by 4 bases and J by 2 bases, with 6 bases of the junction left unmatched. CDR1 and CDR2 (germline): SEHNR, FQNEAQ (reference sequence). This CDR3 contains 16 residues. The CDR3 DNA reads TGTGCCAGCAGCTCTACTAGCGGAGTCAACACCGGGGAGCTGTTTTTT. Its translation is CASSSTSGVNTGELFF.

CDR3 nucleotide sequence: TGTGCCACCAGAGGGGACAGGGCCACTGAAGCTTTCTTT. Encoded protein: CATRGDRATEAFF. The chain recombines TRBV15 with TRBJ1-1; TRBD1 matches 9 bases. In germline, CDR1 is LNHNV, CDR2 YYDKDF (reference sequence). V was pared by 6 bases and J by 4 bases, with 3 bases of the junction left unmatched. There are 13 residues in the CDR3.

In DNA, the CDR3 is TGTGCCAGCAGCCACTCGGGACAGGGCGTCCCCGGGGAGCTGTTTTTT. Translating it yields CASSHSGQGVPGELFF. The chain has TRBV14 and TRBJ2-2; 9 bases match TRBD1. The V gene's germline CDR1 is SGHDN and CDR2 FVKESK. Trimming at V came to 3 bases and at J to 6 bases, leaving 8 bases not matched to a gene. The CDR3 loop spans 16 amino acids.

As DNA, the CDR3 is TGTGCCAGCAGCGTAACTTCCCTAGCGGGAGTAAGTTTTCAAGAGACCCAGTACTTC. Its translation: CASSVTSLAGVSFQETQYF. The chain has TRBV9 and TRBJ2-5, with 10 bases that match TRBD2. The CDR3 covers 19 residues. Germline loops: CDR1 SGDLS, CDR2 YYNGEE. V shed 1 base, J shed 2 bases, and the junction held 14 bases outside the gene matches.

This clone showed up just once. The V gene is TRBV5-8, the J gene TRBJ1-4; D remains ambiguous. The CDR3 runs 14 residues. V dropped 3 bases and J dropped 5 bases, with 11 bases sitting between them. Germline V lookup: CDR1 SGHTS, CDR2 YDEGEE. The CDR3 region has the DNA TGTGCCAGCAGCTCCCGTGAAAGGAATGAAAAACTGTTTTTT. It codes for CASSSRERNEKLFF. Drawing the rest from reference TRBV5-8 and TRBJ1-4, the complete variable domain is EAGVTQSPTHLIKTRGQQATLRCSPISGHTSVYWYQQALGLGLQFLLWYDEGEERNRGNFPPRFSGRQFPNYSSELNVNALELEDSALYLCASSSRERNEKLFFGSGTQLSVL.

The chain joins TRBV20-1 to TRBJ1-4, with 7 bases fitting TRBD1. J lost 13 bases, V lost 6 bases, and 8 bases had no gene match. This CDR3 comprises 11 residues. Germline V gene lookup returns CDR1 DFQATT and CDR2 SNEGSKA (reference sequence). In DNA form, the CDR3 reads TGCAGTGCCCAAGACAGGGAGCGACTGTTTTTT. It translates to CSAQDRERLFF.

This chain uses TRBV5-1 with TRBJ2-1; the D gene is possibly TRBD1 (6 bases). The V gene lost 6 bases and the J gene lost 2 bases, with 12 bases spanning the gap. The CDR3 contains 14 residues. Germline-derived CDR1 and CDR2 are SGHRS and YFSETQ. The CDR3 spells CASTQQGTYNEQFF. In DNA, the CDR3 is TGCGCCAGCACCCAACAGGGAACCTACAATGAGCAGTTCTTC.

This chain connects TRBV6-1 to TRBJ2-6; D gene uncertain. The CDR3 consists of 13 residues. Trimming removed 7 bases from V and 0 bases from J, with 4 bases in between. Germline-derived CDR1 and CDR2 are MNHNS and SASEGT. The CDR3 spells CASKASGANVLTF. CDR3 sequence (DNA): TGTGCCAGCAAAGCCTCTGGGGCCAACGTCCTGACTTTC.

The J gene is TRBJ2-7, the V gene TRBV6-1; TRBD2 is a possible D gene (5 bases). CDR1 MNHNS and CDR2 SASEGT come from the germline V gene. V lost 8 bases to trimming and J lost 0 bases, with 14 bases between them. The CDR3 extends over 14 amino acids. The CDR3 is CASGRVSTSYEQYV. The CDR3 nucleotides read TGTGCCAGCGGGAGAGTGTCCACCTCCTACGAGCAGTACGTC.

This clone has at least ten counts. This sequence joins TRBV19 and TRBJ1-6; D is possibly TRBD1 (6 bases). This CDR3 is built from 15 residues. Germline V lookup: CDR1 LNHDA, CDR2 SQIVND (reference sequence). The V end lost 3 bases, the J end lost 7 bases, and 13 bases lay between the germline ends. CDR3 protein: CASSIRGARNSPLHF. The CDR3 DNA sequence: TGTGCCAGTAGTATTCGGGGGGCCCGGAATTCACCCCTCCACTTT. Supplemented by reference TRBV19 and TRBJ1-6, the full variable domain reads DGGITQSPKYLFRKEGQNVTLSCEQNLNHDAMYWYRQDPGQGLRLIYYSQIVNDFQKGDIAEGYSVSREKKESFPLTVTSAQKNPTAFYLCASSIRGARNSPLHFGNGTRLTVT.

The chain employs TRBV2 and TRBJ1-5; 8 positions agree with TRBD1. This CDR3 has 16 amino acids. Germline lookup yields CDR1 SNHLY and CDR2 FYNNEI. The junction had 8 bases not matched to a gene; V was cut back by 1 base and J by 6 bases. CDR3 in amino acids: CASSEGTGFFTQPQHF. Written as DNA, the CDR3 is TGTGCCAGCAGTGAAGGGACAGGGTTTTTTACTCAGCCCCAGCATTTT.

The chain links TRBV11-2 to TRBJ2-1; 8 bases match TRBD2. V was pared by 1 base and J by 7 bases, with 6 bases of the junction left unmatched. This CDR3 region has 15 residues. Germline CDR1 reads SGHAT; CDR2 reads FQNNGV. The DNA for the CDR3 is TGTGCCAGCAGCTTAGGGTTTAGCGGGGCGAATGAGCAGTTCTTC. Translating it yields CASSLGFSGANEQFF.